These 25 T cell receptor beta chains originate from one sample sequenced in a study of T cells in Graves' hyperthyroidism and ophthalmopathy. The investigators amplified TCR beta CDR3 regions from RNA transcripts. The study used the HTBI primer set for a first-round RT-PCR of the TCR CDR3. TCRdb re-analysed the multiplex PCR reads in MiXCR, keeping a single row per CDR3 protein. The data contain around 540,000 distinct CDR3 sequences, more than 15% of them singletons. Sequencing was carried out using blood. Source of these receptors: a woman in her 30s with Graves' ophthalmopathy.

This chain uses TRBV10-3 with TRBJ2-2; D possibly uses TRBD1 or TRBD2 (5 bases each). The V and J ends lost 2 bases and 1 base respectively, with 8 bases between them. Per germline, CDR1 ENHRY and CDR2 SYGVKD. The CDR3 totals 15 residues. The DNA of the CDR3 is TGTGCCATCAGTGAGGGGGACCTGAACACCGGGGAGCTGTTTTTT. This translates into CAISEGDLNTGELFF.

This clonotype was counted between two and nine times. The V call is TRBV4-2, the J call TRBJ2-2; 10 bases map to TRBD2. CDR3 length: 16 residues. The germline V gene encodes CDR1 LGHNA and CDR2 YNFKEQ. V was pared by 0 bases and J by 4 bases, with 2 bases of the junction left unmatched. CDR3 nucleotide sequence: TGTGCCAGCAGCCAAGAACCTAGCGGGAGCACCGGGGAGCTGTTTTTT. It encodes CASSQEPSGSTGELFF.

This clonotype has ten or more counts. This chain joins TRBV5-8 and TRBJ2-7; D unclear. This CDR3 comprises 15 residues. Deletions cut 4 bases from V and 0 bases from J, with 14 bases between. Looked up from germline, CDR1 is SGHTS and CDR2 is YDEGEE. The CDR3 coding sequence is TGTGCCAGCAGCCGCAGGTTGTCCTCCTCCTACGAGCAGTACTTC. It translates to CASSRRLSSSYEQYF.

In this sample, this clonotype turned up a few times. Mismatch with germline at one junction end may stem from a read error. V and J are TRBV29-1 and TRBJ2-7, with D hard to call. Germline CDR1 and CDR2: SQVTM and ANQGSEA. This CDR3 region has 12 residues. The CDR3 DNA reads TGCAGCGTTGAAGAGGGCAGGTACGGGCAGTACTTC. It is translated as CSVEEGRYGQYF.

The sample holds many counts of this clonotype. This chain joins TRBV28 and TRBJ1-2; D is ambiguous. The CDR3 is 12 amino acids. Germline V gene lookup returns CDR1 MDHEN and CDR2 SYDVKM. V was trimmed by 2 bases and J by 2 bases, leaving 3 bases between them. CDR3 coding DNA: TGTGCCAGCAGTTTAGCCAACTATGGCTACACCTTC. Protein sequence: CASSLANYGYTF.

This clonotype was seen at least ten times. This chain joins TRBV2 and TRBJ2-3, with D perhaps TRBD1 (6 bases). The length of the CDR3 is 13 residues. CDR1 and CDR2 (germline): SNHLY, FYNNEI. The ends were cut back, 7 bases at V and 1 base at J, with 9 bases in the middle. The CDR3 loop is CASNKGGTDTQYF. The DNA for the CDR3 is TGTGCCAGCAACAAGGGGGGCACAGATACGCAGTATTTT.

This clonotype showed up just a few times. The CDR3 is CASSYEPTGGRETQYF. The CDR3 DNA sequence: TGTGCCAGCAGTTACGAGCCGACAGGGGGGCGGGAGACCCAGTACTTC. The rearrangement uses TRBV6-6 and TRBJ2-5; TRBD1 agrees at 9 bases. The V and J ends lost 2 bases and 5 bases, in that order; junction bases with no gene match: 9. Germline assignment: CDR1 MNHNY and CDR2 SVGAGI (reference sequence). This CDR3 is 16 amino acids long.

This clonotype was detected a few times. The rearrangement links TRBV24-1 to TRBJ2-1; no reliable D call. CDR1 is KGHDR, CDR2 SFDVKD, per germline. There are 13 residues in the CDR3. Trimming took 6 bases from V and 9 from J, leaving 14 bases between them. The CDR3 sequence: CATSHDQVGEQFF. The CDR3 nucleotides are TGTGCCACCAGTCACGACCAAGTTGGTGAGCAGTTCTTC.

This clonotype was seen ten or more times. The rearrangement joins TRBV7-2 to TRBJ2-7; TRBD1 agrees at 9 bases. The trim removed 1 base at V and 2 bases at J, leaving 3 bases unmatched. Germline loops: CDR1 SGHTA, CDR2 FQGNSA. CDR3 length: 15 amino acids. The CDR3 nucleotides are TGTGCCAGCAGCTTAGATGGGACAGGGACCTACGAGCAGTACTTC. This encodes CASSLDGTGTYEQYF.

Ten or more counts support this clonotype. This chain connects TRBV3-1 to TRBJ2-7; 7 bases map to TRBD2. Trimming cost V 3 bases and J 6 bases; bases outside gene matches: 5. This CDR3 spans 13 amino acids. Germline V gives CDR1 LGHDT, CDR2 YNNKEL (reference sequence). The CDR3 region is CASSQTSQGEQYF. The CDR3 DNA reads as TGTGCCAGCAGCCAGACTAGCCAAGGCGAGCAGTACTTC.

Only a few counts were recorded for this clonotype. This chain uses TRBV9 with TRBJ2-4; TRBD2 is a possible D gene (5 bases). The CDR3 is 15 amino acids. Germline assignment: CDR1 SGDLS and CDR2 YYNGEE. The ends were cut back, 0 bases at V and 6 bases at J, with 13 bases in the middle. The CDR3 is CASSVGGYDGNIQYF. The CDR3 DNA reads TGTGCCAGCAGCGTAGGAGGGTATGACGGAAACATTCAGTACTTC.

This clonotype has more than one count but fewer than ten. In DNA, the CDR3 is TGTGCCAGCAGCCAGGTACTACTAGCGGGAGGGTCCTACGAGCAGTACTTC. Translated: CASSQVLLAGGSYEQYF. The chain combines TRBV5-5 with TRBJ2-7; 13 bases are a match to TRBD2. Germline CDR1 is SGHKS and CDR2 is YYEKEE (reference sequence). V lost 4 bases, J lost 1 base, and 8 bases stayed unmatched. The CDR3 length is 17 residues.

This clonotype appeared many times. The chain uses TRBV7-2 and TRBJ2-7; 14 bases match TRBD2. J gave up 7 bases and V 5 bases, and 7 bases lay outside the gene matches. This CDR3 has 15 amino acids. Germline V gene sequence: CDR1 SGHTA, CDR2 FQGNSA. As DNA, the CDR3 is TGTGCCAGCAGCCGGACTAGCGGGAGGTCGGGAGAGCAGTACTTC. Translating it yields CASSRTSGRSGEQYF.

The sample holds many counts of this clonotype. The rearrangement links TRBV9 to TRBJ2-7, with 7 bases fitting TRBD2. V lost 3 bases, J lost 2 bases, and 8 bases stayed unmatched. The CDR3 is 15 residues long. Germline values: CDR1 SGDLS, CDR2 YYNGEE. The CDR3 protein is CASSGGGPITYEQYF. CDR3 nucleotide sequence: TGTGCCAGCAGCGGGGGGGGACCTATCACCTACGAGCAGTACTTC.

With respect to this clonotype: Just one base apart from a much larger clone, this may be a read error. V usage is TRBV12-3 or TRBV12-4 and J usage is TRBJ2-1, with D perhaps TRBD1 (5 bases). The CDR3 is 16 amino acids. CDR3 DNA: TGTGCCACCAGTGACACGGACACCCCTTTGGGGAATGAGCAGCTCTTC. This gives the protein CATSDTDTPLGNEQLF.

This clonotype has a handful of counts. The chain carries TRBV5-5 and TRBJ2-7, with TRBD1 matching 7 bases. The CDR3 has 15 amino acids. The V segment lost 4 bases and the J segment 6 bases; nucleotides outside the gene matches: 13. Looked up from germline, CDR1 is SGHKS and CDR2 is YYEKEE (reference sequence). The CDR3 bases are TGTGCCAGCAGCACGGACGGGACAGCCCGGCTCGAGCAGTACTTC. Protein: CASSTDGTARLEQYF.

The gene calls are TRBV27 and TRBJ2-2; 8 bases line up with TRBD1. Trimming at V came to 5 bases and at J to 2 bases, leaving 7 bases not matched to a gene. The CDR3 has 16 amino acids. Looked up from germline, CDR1 is MNHEY and CDR2 is SMNVEV (reference sequence). The CDR3 bases are TGTGCCAGCAGTCTTTCGACAGGGGCAAACACCGGGGAGCTGTTTTTT. Translated: CASSLSTGANTGELFF.

This rearrangement joins TRBV6-4 to TRBJ2-7; TRBD2 agrees at 11 bases. This CDR3 contains 15 residues. Germline V gives CDR1 MRHNA, CDR2 SNTAGT. The J segment lost 2 bases and the V segment lost 4 bases, leaving 4 bases of the junction unmatched. CDR3 in amino acids: CASSVIAGGAYEQYF. In DNA form, the CDR3 reads TGTGCCAGCAGTGTTATAGCGGGAGGGGCCTACGAGCAGTACTTC.

The sample holds many counts of this clonotype. The CDR3 region is CSVESGNYGYTF. Here the CDR3 DNA reads TGCAGCGTAGAATCAGGGAACTATGGCTACACCTTC. The gene calls are TRBV29-1 and TRBJ1-2, with D maybe TRBD1 (5 bases). This CDR3 spans 12 amino acids. Germline assignment: CDR1 SQVTM and CDR2 ANQGSEA. The V gene lost 6 bases and the J gene lost 2 bases, with 10 bases spanning the gap.

At least ten counts were recorded for this clonotype. The V gene is TRBV29-1, the J gene TRBJ2-1, with D perhaps matching TRBD2 (5 bases). Trimming stripped 6 bases from V and 9 bases from J, with 18 bases between. Per germline, CDR1 SQVTM and CDR2 ANQGSEA. The CDR3 has 13 residues. The CDR3 protein is CSVLGLDDSEQFF. CDR3 DNA: TGCAGCGTACTAGGGCTAGACGATAGTGAGCAGTTCTTC.

This clonotype was seen at least ten times. The rearrangement joins TRBV20-1 to TRBJ1-5; no clear D. CDR1 and CDR2 from the germline V gene are DFQATT and SNEGSKA (reference sequence). This CDR3 region has 14 residues. Trimming removed 7 bases from V and 3 bases from J, with 16 bases in between. DNA for the CDR3: TGCAGTGTCCCGACCCAAATCAACAATCAGCCCCAGCATTTT. This sequence encodes CSVPTQINNQPQHF.

This clonotype was detected only a few times. V gene TRBV6-1 combines with J gene TRBJ2-3; D call uncertain. The CDR3 is made up of 16 amino acids. Trimming removed 5 bases from V and 1 base from J, with 16 bases in between. The germline V gene encodes CDR1 MNHNS and CDR2 SASEGT. The DNA of the CDR3 is TGTGCCAGCAGTCCCACCAGTTCTGCACGCACAGATACGCAGTATTTT. It is translated as CASSPTSSARTDTQYF.

The CDR3, as DNA: TGTGCCATTCTAGTCGGGACTAGCAGAATAGCCAAAAACATTCAGTACTTC. It codes for CAILVGTSRIAKNIQYF. The V call is TRBV10-3, the J call TRBJ2-4; TRBD2 agrees at 9 bases. V lost 9 bases, J lost 0 bases, and 12 bases stayed unmatched. Looked up from germline, CDR1 is ENHRY and CDR2 is SYGVKD. CDR3 length: 17 amino acids.

This rearrangement joins TRBV5-4 to TRBJ2-1, with 11 bases matching TRBD2. CDR1 is SGHNT, CDR2 YYREEE, per germline (reference sequence). The CDR3 is made up of 17 amino acids. Trimming removed 0 bases from V and 3 bases from J; junction bases left unmatched: 5. The CDR3: CASSLERLAGGYNEQFF. The CDR3, as DNA: TGTGCCAGCAGCTTGGAACGGCTAGCGGGAGGCTACAATGAGCAGTTCTTC.

This clonotype has at least ten counts. V is TRBV28 and J is TRBJ1-1, with a possible D match to TRBD1 (5 bases). The V gene lost 6 bases and the J gene lost 3 bases, with 17 bases spanning the gap. Germline CDR1 and CDR2: MDHEN and SYDVKM. This CDR3 comprises 15 residues. Here the CDR3 reads CASSYSRGAYTEAFF. The CDR3 DNA is TGTGCCAGCAGCTATTCCCGAGGGGCCTACACTGAAGCTTTCTTT. The variable domain in full, with the rest retrieved from reference TRBV28 and TRBJ1-1, is DVKVTQSSRYLVKRTGEKVFLECVQDMDHENMFWYRQDPGLGLRLIYFSYDVKMKEKGDIPEGYSVSREKKERFSLILESASTNQTSMYLCASSYSRGAYTEAFFGQGTRLTVV.